The next 27 T cell receptor beta chains were all read from a single sample in a study of blood T cells in healthy people across ages. Primers used in a second PCR of roughly 6 to 11 cycles were a sample-barcoded 5' primer and a J-beta primer mix. From the 5' RACE reads, TCRdb called clonotypes with MiXCR, one entry per CDR3 protein. The sample holds over a million distinct CDR3 sequences, approximately 59% seen once. The sample taken for sequencing was blood. Every receptor here comes from a man aged 18 to 30 in good health.

A few counts support this clonotype. The V call is TRBV6-5, the J call TRBJ2-5; D gene uncertain. The CDR3 has 11 residues. The germline V gene has CDR1 MNHEY and CDR2 SVGAGI. V lost 0 bases, J lost 7 bases, and 3 bases lay in between. CDR3 nucleotide sequence: TGTGCCAGCAGTTACTCGACGACCCAGTACTTC. This codes for CASSYSTTQYF.

The chain joins TRBV7-2 to TRBJ1-2, with a possible D match to TRBD1 (6 bases). The CDR3 spans 15 residues. CDR1 and CDR2 from the germline V gene are SGHTA and FQGNSA. Trimming took off 6 bases at V and 0 bases at J, with 14 bases between the two ends. The CDR3 nucleotides read TGTGCCAGCAGGCTGTCTGGGGGCTCTAACTATGGCTACACCTTC. Translation gives CASRLSGGSNYGYTF.

The J gene is TRBJ2-3, the V gene TRBV29-1; D call uncertain. The CDR3 spans 11 residues. Trimming left V 7 bases short and J 3 bases short, with 8 bases between. CDR1 is SQVTM, CDR2 ANQGSEA, per germline. CDR3 residues: CSAEATDTQYF. The CDR3 DNA follows: TGCAGCGCGGAAGCAACAGATACGCAGTATTTT.

J is TRBJ2-7 and V is TRBV13; D may match TRBD1 or TRBD2 (6 bases each). The DNA matches TRBJ2-5 better at its end, which makes the J call doubtful. The CDR3 sequence is 13 residues long. Per germline, CDR1 PRHDT and CDR2 FYEKMQ (reference sequence). CDR3 coding DNA: TGTGCCAGCGGCTCAGGGGAGGATCAGACCCAGTACTTC. Translating gives CASGSGEDQTQYF.

The chain combines TRBV27 with TRBJ2-5; TRBD2 might be the D (6 bases). Germline values: CDR1 MNHEY, CDR2 SMNVEV (reference sequence). The CDR3 contains 16 residues. Trimming cost V 5 bases and J 0 bases, with 16 bases left between them. The CDR3 bases are TGTGCCAGCAGTCAACTAGGAGGGTTCTACCAAGAGACCCAGTACTTC. Translating gives CASSQLGGFYQETQYF.

Note on this clonotype: The germline gene is not matched at one end of the junction; a read error may be the cause. CDR3 sequence: CSARLGTPNTGGLFF. As DNA, the CDR3 is TGCAGTGCTAGACTCGGGACACCCAACACCGGGGGGCTGTTTTTT. This chain joins TRBV20-1 and TRBJ2-2; D may correspond to TRBD1 or TRBD2 (6 bases each). Germline V gives CDR1 DFQATT, CDR2 SNEGSKA (reference sequence). This CDR3 has 15 residues.

In this sample, this clonotype turned up once. This chain joins TRBV7-6 and TRBJ2-1; 8 bases are a match to TRBD2. Germline V lookup: CDR1 SGHVS, CDR2 FNYEAQ. The CDR3 consists of 15 residues. V shed 8 bases and J 0 bases; nucleotides not matched to a gene: 6. Here the CDR3 reads CASGPGGSSYNEQFF. The CDR3, as DNA: TGTGCCAGCGGACCGGGGGGGAGCTCCTACAATGAGCAGTTCTTC.

The chain uses TRBV5-1 and TRBJ2-1; the match to TRBD2 covers 9 bases. This CDR3 has 14 amino acids. Germline V gene sequence: CDR1 SGHRS, CDR2 YFSETQ. Trimming at V came to 4 bases and at J to 6 bases, leaving 5 bases not matched to a gene. CDR3 region: CASSVAGVLNEQFF. For the CDR3, the DNA is TGCGCCAGCAGCGTAGCGGGAGTTCTCAATGAGCAGTTCTTC.

The V call is TRBV6-6, the J call TRBJ2-1; D is uncertain. Germline assignment: CDR1 MNHNY and CDR2 SVGAGI (reference sequence). This CDR3 has 16 residues. The V end was cut by 2 bases, the J end by 0 bases, with 11 bases between. CDR3 in amino acids: CASSYTPQSSYNEQFF. The CDR3 DNA is TGTGCCAGCAGTTACACGCCCCAAAGCTCCTACAATGAGCAGTTCTTC.

The chain uses TRBV6-2 or TRBV6-3 and TRBJ1-1; 7 positions agree with TRBD1. The CDR3 has 17 amino acids. The germline V gene encodes CDR1 MNHEY and CDR2 SVGEGT. Germline trimming cut 5 bases from V and 0 bases from J; bases unmatched to any gene: 12. The CDR3 reads CASSTLLLTGMNTEAFF. The CDR3, as DNA: TGTGCCAGCAGTACGCTGCTATTGACAGGGATGAACACTGAAGCTTTCTTT.

The J gene is TRBJ2-1, the V gene TRBV4-3; D uncertain. CDR3 length: 16 amino acids. With 2 bases removed from V and 1 base from J, the gap between germline ends came to 12 bases. CDR1 is LGHNA and CDR2 is YSLEER in the germline V gene. In nucleotides, the CDR3 is TGCGCCAGCAGCCAACGATTAGCCTTATCCTACAATGAGCAGTTCTTC. This codes for CASSQRLALSYNEQFF.

This clonotype showed up just a few times. This rearrangement joins TRBV7-9 to TRBJ2-5; 7 bases agree with TRBD1. This CDR3 has 16 amino acids. With V trimmed by 4 bases and J by 2 bases, 10 bases remained unmatched. From germline, CDR1 is SEHNR and CDR2 FQNEAQ (reference sequence). The chain's CDR3 is CASSYPGTDLQETQYF. CDR3 sequence (DNA): TGTGCCAGCAGCTACCCCGGGACAGACCTTCAAGAGACCCAGTACTTC.

This chain joins TRBV10-3 and TRBJ1-2, with D possibly TRBD1 on 5 matching bases. Per germline, CDR1 ENHRY and CDR2 SYGVKD. The CDR3 runs 15 residues. Trimming left V 0 bases short and J 7 bases short, with 15 bases between. The CDR3 DNA sequence: TGTGCCATCAGTGAGTCGGGGGGGGTTCCGGTTGGCTACACCTTC. This sequence encodes CAISESGGVPVGYTF.

V is TRBV6-2 or TRBV6-3 and J is TRBJ2-1; D is unclear. Trimming stripped 9 bases from V and 8 bases from J, with 11 bases between. This CDR3 spans 11 amino acids. The germline V gene encodes CDR1 MNHEY and CDR2 SVGEGT. DNA of the CDR3: TGTGCCAGTGCCCGTACGGATGAGCAGTTCTTC. It codes for CASARTDEQFF.

This rearrangement joins TRBV7-9 to TRBJ2-3; 9 nucleotides align to TRBD2. CDR3 length: 16 amino acids. Germline loops: CDR1 SEHNR, CDR2 FQNEAQ (reference sequence). V shed 4 bases, J shed 4 bases, and the junction held 9 bases outside the gene matches. The CDR3 loop reads CASSSAAGGQADTQYF. The DNA of the CDR3 is TGTGCCAGCAGCTCCGCTGCGGGGGGGCAAGCAGATACGCAGTATTTT.

The V and J genes are TRBV28 and TRBJ1-4; D is unresolved. The CDR3 has 13 residues. The V end was cut by 5 bases, the J end by 4 bases, with 8 bases between. Germline V gives CDR1 MDHEN, CDR2 SYDVKM. CDR3 nucleotides: TGTGCCAGCAGTGCCTGGGGTAATGAAAAACTGTTTTTT. Protein product: CASSAWGNEKLFF.

This clonotype was observed a few times. The chain combines TRBV15 with TRBJ2-1; D perhaps matches TRBD1 (5 bases). This CDR3 has 14 residues. Germline V gene lookup returns CDR1 LNHNV and CDR2 YYDKDF (reference sequence). Trimming removed 0 bases from V and 9 bases from J, with 12 bases in between. The CDR3 coding sequence is TGTGCCACCAGCAGAGATCGGGCAGGGTTTGAGCAGTTCTTC. Translation: CATSRDRAGFEQFF. Variable domain in full (rest from reference TRBV15 and TRBJ2-1): DAMVIQNPRYQVTQFGKPVTLSCSQTLNHNVMYWYQQKSSQAPKLLFHYYDKDFNNEADTPDNFQSRRPNTSFCFLDIRSPGLGDTAMYLCATSRDRAGFEQFFGPGTRLTVL.

The chain joins TRBV20-1 to TRBJ1-1; D is possibly TRBD1 (5 bases). V was cut by 4 bases and J by 1 base, with 16 bases left in between. Germline V gives CDR1 DFQATT, CDR2 SNEGSKA (reference sequence). This CDR3 is 15 amino acids long. The CDR3 DNA reads as TGCAGTGCTAAGTCATTCAGGGTGGGGAACACTGAAGCTTTCTTT. Its translation: CSAKSFRVGNTEAFF.

The chain has TRBV5-1 and TRBJ2-1, with a weak D call TRBD2 (5 bases). Deletions cut 0 bases from V and 6 bases from J, with 13 bases between. From germline, CDR1 is SGHRS and CDR2 YFSETQ. The CDR3 runs to 15 residues. CDR3 DNA sequence: TGCGCCAGCAGCTTGGTTAGCGCTACTACCAATGAGCAGTTCTTC. Translating it yields CASSLVSATTNEQFF.

This chain uses TRBV5-1 with TRBJ2-5; the match to TRBD2 covers 8 bases. Trimming removed 0 bases from V and 2 bases from J; junction bases left unmatched: 6. In germline, CDR1 is SGHRS, CDR2 YFSETQ. This CDR3 comprises 16 residues. The CDR3 loop reads CASSLAGGAEQETQYF. In nucleotides, the CDR3 is TGCGCCAGCAGCTTGGCCGGGGGGGCGGAACAAGAGACCCAGTACTTC. Full variable domain (missing parts from reference TRBV5-1 and TRBJ2-5): KAGVTQTPRYLIKTRGQQVTLSCSPISGHRSVSWYQQTPGQGLQFLFEYFSETQRNKGNFPGRFSGRQFSNSRSEMNVSTLELGDSALYLCASSLAGGAEQETQYFGPGTRLLVL.

This chain uses TRBV11-3 with TRBJ2-1, with 8 nucleotides matching TRBD1. The trim removed 7 bases at V and 5 bases at J, leaving 7 bases unmatched. Germline V gene lookup returns CDR1 SGHNT and CDR2 YENEEA. This CDR3 has 14 residues. In DNA, the CDR3 is TGTGCCAGCACCCGGACAGGGCCGGACAATGAGCAGTTCTTC. Translating gives CASTRTGPDNEQFF.

The V gene is TRBV28, the J gene TRBJ1-2, with D hard to call. Trimming pared 6 bases from V and 1 base from J, leaving 9 bases between. This CDR3 has 13 amino acids. Germline V gives CDR1 MDHEN, CDR2 SYDVKM. The CDR3, as DNA: TGTGCCAGCAGGGTAGGGAATAACTATGGCTACACCTTC. Translating gives CASRVGNNYGYTF.

The chain links TRBV20-1 to TRBJ2-7; 12 bases map to TRBD2. The V gene end was trimmed by 3 bases and the J gene end by 10 bases; junction bases not matched to a gene: 16. The germline CDR1 and CDR2 sequences are DFQATT and SNEGSKA (reference sequence). This CDR3 comprises 16 residues. The CDR3 DNA follows: TGCAGTGCTAGCCAACCCCATAGGACTAGCGGGGAAACTCAGTACTTC. Protein sequence: CSASQPHRTSGETQYF.

The chain couples TRBV6-2 or TRBV6-3 to TRBJ1-5; 9 bases align to TRBD1. With 5 bases clipped from V and 2 bases from J, the junction kept 7 bases outside the gene matches. CDR3 length: 16 residues. The V gene's germline CDR1 is MNHEY and CDR2 SVGEGT. The CDR3 bases are TGTGCCAGCAGTACGGACAGGGGAAACGGCAATCAGCCCCAGCATTTT. It is translated as CASSTDRGNGNQPQHF.

The J gene is TRBJ1-5, the V gene TRBV7-2; D perhaps matches TRBD1 (5 bases). The V gene lost 1 base and the J gene lost 7 bases, with 14 bases spanning the gap. The CDR3 contains 15 residues. In germline, CDR1 is SGHTA, CDR2 FQGNSA. The CDR3 region is CASSLVSLGDQPQHF. For the CDR3, the DNA is TGTGCCAGCAGCTTAGTTAGTTTGGGGGACCAGCCCCAGCATTTT.

This sequence joins TRBV20-1 and TRBJ1-2; a weak D match, TRBD1 (6 bases). The length of the CDR3 is 15 residues. CDR1 is DFQATT and CDR2 is SNEGSKA in the germline V gene (reference sequence). The V and J ends lost 3 bases and 1 base respectively, with 15 bases between them. Written as DNA, the CDR3 is TGCAGTGCTAGCCACCCCCAACAGGGTAACTATGGCTACACCTTC. Encoded protein: CSASHPQQGNYGYTF.

This clonotype was detected a few times. The rearrangement links TRBV4-1 to TRBJ2-2, with 15 positions matching TRBD2. There are 21 residues in the CDR3. The germline V gene encodes CDR1 MGHRA and CDR2 YSYEKL. V trimming: 1 base; J trimming: 5 bases; junction bases outside the gene matches: 14. The CDR3 bases are TGCGCCAGCAGCCAAGGGGGACTAGCGGGGGGACTGAGTTTCGGGACCGGGGAGCTGTTTTTT. Encoded protein: CASSQGGLAGGLSFGTGELFF.